The clone carrying this TCR beta chain was seen more than once but under ten times. Its target is not known. This sample stems from a study of T cell repertoires in cytomegalovirus infection. Study summary: A matching HLA type, together with CMV infection, was signaled by public TCR beta signatures.

TCRdb re-called the reads with MiXCR, one entry per CDR3 protein. The sample has 490,000 or so distinct CDR3 sequences; 11% are singletons. General study findings and limits: HLA-C-restricted, CMV-specific TCR beta clonotypes were dominant ex vivo. Cumulative public TCR beta family frequency identified CMV carriers with the relevant HLA.

V was shortened by 2 bases and J by 4 bases, with 12 bases between the two germline ends. Germline CDR1 reads SGHKS; CDR2 reads YYEKEE (reference sequence). The CDR3 consists of 15 residues. The TCR sequence derives from a human donor in good health (CMV status not recorded). Some clones in this sample may be carry-over from other donors' samples. The chain is built from TRBV5-5 and TRBJ2-2; the D is unclear. The source material was PBMCs. Here the CDR3 reads CASSFLGSSTGELFF. For the CDR3, the DNA is TGTGCCAGCAGCTTTCTCGGGTCGAGCACCGGGGAGCTGTTTTTT.